Presented here are 14 T cell receptor beta chains from one specimen sequenced in a study of T cells after yellow fever vaccination. TCRdb called the 5' RACE reads again in MiXCR, with one record for every CDR3 protein. The profile covers some 300,000 distinct CDR3 sequences, with about 10% appearing a single time and 3% to 4% taken by the ten largest. The sample here was CD4+ T cells sorted from PBMCs, taken 5 days after the yellow fever booster vaccination. The receptors here all came from a young man who received the YFV17D yellow fever vaccine.

The chain recombines TRBV10-3 with TRBJ2-2, with 12 positions matching TRBD1. Germline V gene lookup returns CDR1 ENHRY and CDR2 SYGVKD. CDR3 length equals 15 residues. Trimming took 6 bases from V and 6 from J; bases not matched to a gene: 5. CDR3 protein: CAIRPGQGAPGELFF. The CDR3, as DNA: TGTGCCATCAGGCCGGGACAGGGGGCGCCCGGGGAGCTGTTTTTT.

This chain connects TRBV7-2 to TRBJ2-7; TRBD1 aligns across 9 bases. The CDR3 totals 15 residues. Germline lookup yields CDR1 SGHTA and CDR2 FQGNSA. Germline trimming cut 3 bases from V and 4 bases from J; bases unmatched to any gene: 7. CDR3 bases: TGTGCCAGCAGCTTTTCCGGGACAGGGACTTACGAGCAGTACTTC. This encodes CASSFSGTGTYEQYF.

This clonotype was recorded a few times. The chain carries TRBV18 and TRBJ1-1, with D hard to call. The CDR3 spans 16 residues. V was trimmed by 6 bases and J by 2 bases, leaving 19 bases between them. Germline-derived CDR1 and CDR2 are KGHSH and LQKENI. The CDR3 protein is CASSRLLDPENTEAFF. In nucleotides, the CDR3 is TGTGCCAGCTCTAGGCTCTTAGACCCTGAAAACACTGAAGCTTTCTTT.

This clonotype was recorded at least ten times. The chain has TRBV29-1 and TRBJ2-3, with D possibly TRBD1 on 6 matching bases. The CDR3 is 12 residues long. V was pared by 7 bases and J by 4 bases, with 12 bases between. Germline-derived CDR1 and CDR2 are SQVTM and ANQGSEA. DNA of the CDR3: TGCAGCGGAACGCAGGGGTCAGATACGCAGTATTTT. The encoded protein is CSGTQGSDTQYF.

This clonotype has more than one count but fewer than ten. The chain couples TRBV29-1 to TRBJ2-3; D is undetermined. Germline V gives CDR1 SQVTM, CDR2 ANQGSEA. V was shortened by 4 bases and J by 0 bases, with 5 bases between the two germline ends. The CDR3 spans 12 residues. The CDR3, as DNA: TGCAGCGTTGCTGTCAGCACAGATACGCAGTATTTT. It specifies CSVAVSTDTQYF.

V gene TRBV7-6 combines with J gene TRBJ2-1; 8 bases align to TRBD2. The CDR3 is 14 residues long. From germline, CDR1 is SGHVS and CDR2 FNYEAQ. V trimming: 2 bases; J trimming: 5 bases; junction bases outside the gene matches: 2. CDR3 DNA: TGTGCCAGCAGCTTAACGGGGGGGCACAATGAGCAGTTCTTC. As protein: CASSLTGGHNEQFF.

As regards this clonotype: Compared with germline, one end of the junction differs, possibly owing to a read error. The V gene is TRBV20-1, the J gene TRBJ2-7, with a tentative D call TRBD1 (5 bases). This CDR3 region has 12 residues. Germline V gene data show CDR1 as DFQATT and CDR2 as SNEGSKA (reference sequence). The CDR3 bases are TGCAGTGCTACCCCAGGGCTCAACGAGCAGGACTTC. Translation gives CSATPGLNEQDF.

This clonotype was observed a handful of times. This rearrangement joins TRBV5-1 to TRBJ1-1, with 7 bases lining up with TRBD1. With V trimmed by 4 bases and J by 5 bases, 14 bases remained unmatched. The germline gives CDR1 SGHRS, CDR2 YFSETQ. The CDR3 has 16 amino acids. CDR3 protein: CASSPDRPRWGTEAFF. The CDR3 DNA sequence: TGCGCCAGCAGCCCGGACAGGCCACGATGGGGGACTGAAGCTTTCTTT.

This clonotype was found many times. This chain joins TRBV11-2 and TRBJ1-3; D is unresolved. V gave up 5 bases and J gave up 0 bases, with 5 bases separating them. The CDR3 contains 13 residues. Per the germline V gene, CDR1 is SGHAT and CDR2 is FQNNGV. The CDR3 loop reads CASSASSGNTIYF. The CDR3 coding sequence is TGTGCCAGCAGCGCCTCCTCTGGAAACACCATATATTTT.

A few counts support this clonotype. This chain links TRBV7-2 with TRBJ2-3; 10 nucleotides match TRBD2. In germline, CDR1 is SGHTA, CDR2 FQGNSA. Trimming took 7 bases from V and 3 from J; bases not matched to a gene: 7. The CDR3 contains 15 residues. CDR3 sequence: CASNIAGGRTDTQYF. The CDR3, as DNA: TGTGCCAGCAACATAGCGGGGGGTCGGACAGATACGCAGTATTTT. Full variable domain (remainder filled in from reference TRBV7-2 and TRBJ2-3): GAGVSQSPSNKVTEKGKDVELRCDPISGHTALYWYRQSLGQGLEFLIYFQGNSAPDKSGLPSDRFSAERTGGSVSTLTIQRTQQEDSAVYLCASNIAGGRTDTQYFGPGTRLTVL.

This clonotype was seen a few times. This chain connects TRBV24-1 to TRBJ1-2; D gene uncertain. V was clipped by 2 bases and J by 4 bases, with 10 bases between them. CDR1 KGHDR and CDR2 SFDVKD come from the germline V gene. The CDR3 loop spans 14 amino acids. In nucleotides, the CDR3 is TGTGCCACCAGTGATTCCGGGAGCCTCTATGGCTACACCTTC. This translates into CATSDSGSLYGYTF.

Note on this clonotype: One base away lies a much larger clone, so this may be a sequencing read error. The V call is TRBV9, the J call TRBJ2-7; 8 bases agree with TRBD1. Looked up from germline, CDR1 is SGDLS and CDR2 is YYNGEE. The CDR3 sequence is 14 residues long. CDR3: CASSVSGQAYEQHF. The DNA for the CDR3 is TGTGCCAGCAGCGTCTCGGGACAGGCCTACGAGCAGCACTTC. The variable domain in full, with the rest retrieved from reference TRBV9 and TRBJ2-7, is DSGVTQTPKHLITATGQRVTLRCSPRSGDLSVYWYQQSLDQGLQFLIQYYNGEERAKGNILERFSAQQFPDLHSELNLSSLELGDSALYFCASSVSGQAYEQHFGPGTRLTVT.

In this sample, this clonotype turned up a few times. The J gene is TRBJ1-6, the V gene TRBV6-2 or TRBV6-3; TRBD1 agrees at 9 bases. The V segment lost 4 bases and the J segment 12 bases; nucleotides outside the gene matches: 7. CDR3 size: 14 residues. The germline gives CDR1 MNHEY, CDR2 SVGEGT. CDR3 amino acids: CASSSPGQGKPLHF. The DNA for the CDR3 is TGTGCCAGCAGTTCGCCGGGACAGGGTAAACCCCTCCACTTT.

This clonotype was seen only a few times. The chain is built from TRBV20-1 and TRBJ2-5; D may correspond to TRBD1 or TRBD2 (6 bases each). The CDR3 length is 14 residues. Germline assignment: CDR1 DFQATT and CDR2 SNEGSKA (reference sequence). Between the trimmed V and J ends, which lost 6 bases and 4 bases, there was a span of 18 bases. The CDR3 protein is CSARRGVLGETQYF. In DNA form, the CDR3 reads TGCAGTGCCAGGAGGGGGGTTTTGGGAGAGACCCAGTACTTC.